The 17 T cell receptor beta chains reported below all come from one sample, sequenced in a study of ipilimumab plus nivolumab after autologous stem cell transplantation. Assay used: immunoSEQ multiplex PCR; TCRdb lists only in-frame clones, some missing. The sample includes tens of thousands of clones, approximately 86% of them seen just once. Material: PBMCs, obtained in a trial of ipilimumab plus nivolumab as post-transplant consolidation. The receptors stem from a male donor with diffuse large B-cell lymphoma.

V and J are TRBV2 and TRBJ2-7, with 9 bases lining up with TRBD1. Trimming cost V 8 bases and J 3 bases; bases outside gene matches: 5. The CDR3 has 13 amino acids. Per the germline V gene, CDR1 is SNHLY and CDR2 is FYNNEI. CDR3 in amino acids: CASGTGIIYEQYF. In nucleotides, the CDR3 is TGTGCCAGCGGGACAGGGATAATCTACGAGCAGTACTTC.

This chain links TRBV4-2 with TRBJ2-3, with unresolved D. The CDR3 totals 14 residues. Per the germline V gene, CDR1 is LGHNA and CDR2 is YNFKEQ. V lost 0 bases and J 1 base, leaving 5 bases between the germline ends. The chain's CDR3 is CASSQEIGTDTQYF. CDR3 DNA: TGTGCCAGCAGCCAAGAAATCGGCACAGATACGCAGTATTTT.

CDR3 DNA: TGTGCCAGCAGTCTCCAGGGACAAAGTGAAGCTTTCTTT. It is translated as CASSLQGQSEAFF. The gene calls are TRBV2 and TRBJ1-1, with D possibly TRBD1 on 6 matching bases. The CDR3 sequence is 13 residues long. Trimming shortened V by 5 bases and J by 7 bases, and 14 bases separated the two germline ends. Germline CDR1 and CDR2: SNHLY and FYNNEI. Full variable domain (missing parts from reference TRBV2 and TRBJ1-1): EPEVTQTPSHQVTQMGQEVILRCVPISNHLYFYWYRQILGQKVEFLVSFYNNEISEKSEIFDDQFSVERPDGSNFTLKIRSTKLEDSAMYFCASSLQGQSEAFFGQGTRLTVV.

This clone appeared a few times. This chain links TRBV25-1 with TRBJ1-5, with D unclear. Germline V CDR1 and CDR2: MGHDK, SYGVNS. Trimming cost V 2 bases and J 5 bases, with 4 bases left between them. The CDR3 is 12 residues long. The CDR3 spells CASSEGDQPQHF. In DNA, the CDR3 is TGTGCCAGCAGTGAAGGCGATCAGCCCCAGCATTTT.

The chain uses TRBV4-3 and TRBJ2-5; TRBD2 might be the D (6 bases). With 0 bases removed from V and 3 bases from J, the gap between germline ends came to 14 bases. The CDR3 is made up of 16 amino acids. Germline V CDR1 and CDR2: LGHNA, YSLEER. The CDR3 reads CASSQDLASEEETQYF. The CDR3 DNA sequence: TGCGCCAGCAGCCAAGATCTGGCTAGCGAGGAAGAGACCCAGTACTTC.

This clone appeared a few times. The chain employs TRBV19 and TRBJ2-4; tentatively, D is TRBD1 (5 bases). Trimming removed 0 bases at V and 0 bases at J, with 12 bases between. CDR1 is LNHDA, CDR2 SQIVND, per germline (reference sequence). The CDR3 spans 17 residues. The CDR3 nucleotides read TGTGCCAGTAGTATAGATAACAGGCTACTAGCCAAAAACATTCAGTACTTC. Translating gives CASSIDNRLLAKNIQYF.

The genes are TRBV19 and TRBJ1-2; possible D gene TRBD1, 6 bases. The CDR3 has 12 residues. V was cut by 5 bases and J by 6 bases, with 10 bases left in between. Germline CDR1 is LNHDA and CDR2 is SQIVND (reference sequence). The CDR3 DNA reads as TGTGCCAGTAGTCTCTACAGGGATGGCTACACCTTC. Translated, it gives CASSLYRDGYTF.

The gene calls are TRBV2 and TRBJ1-1; 11 nucleotides agree with TRBD1. V lost 4 bases to trimming and J lost 0 bases; unmatched junction nucleotides: 10. Per germline, CDR1 SNHLY and CDR2 FYNNEI. The CDR3 spans 18 residues. The DNA of the CDR3 is TGTGCCAGCAGTGGTCCAAGGACAGGGGGCGGCCTGAACACTGAAGCTTTCTTT. Translation gives CASSGPRTGGGLNTEAFF.

The gene calls are TRBV5-6 and TRBJ2-5; D not resolved. The end of the DNA fits TRBJ2-7 better, so the J call may be wrong. Germline values: CDR1 SGHDT, CDR2 YYEEEE. The CDR3 extends over 12 amino acids. CDR3 region: CASSSWGDEQYF. In DNA form, the CDR3 reads TGTGCCAGCAGCTCCTGGGGTGACGAGCAGTACTTC.

This rearrangement joins TRBV19 to TRBJ2-2; D is unclear. The CDR3 runs to 12 residues. The V gene's germline CDR1 is LNHDA and CDR2 SQIVND (reference sequence). Trimming removed 6 bases from V and 7 bases from J, with 9 bases in between. The CDR3 sequence: CASRKGFGELFF. As DNA, the CDR3 is TGTGCCAGTAGAAAAGGGTTCGGGGAGCTGTTTTTT. Variable domain in full (rest from reference TRBV19 and TRBJ2-2): DGGITQSPKYLFRKEGQNVTLSCEQNLNHDAMYWYRQDPGQGLRLIYYSQIVNDFQKGDIAEGYSVSREKKESFPLTVTSAQKNPTAFYLCASRKGFGELFFGEGSRLTVL.

V is TRBV9 and J is TRBJ2-3; D is perhaps TRBD2 (7 bases). Germline V gives CDR1 SGDLS, CDR2 YYNGEE. Trimming stripped 4 bases from V and 2 bases from J, with 14 bases between. The CDR3 covers 15 residues. For the CDR3, the DNA is TGTGCCAGCAGCATGGGAGGGGGATCCACAGATACGCAGTATTTT. Protein: CASSMGGGSTDTQYF. Full variable domain (outside the CDR3, taken from reference TRBV9 and TRBJ2-3): DSGVTQTPKHLITATGQRVTLRCSPRSGDLSVYWYQQSLDQGLQFLIQYYNGEERAKGNILERFSAQQFPDLHSELNLSSLELGDSALYFCASSMGGGSTDTQYFGPGTRLTVL.

The genes are TRBV5-1 and TRBJ1-6; TRBD1 agrees at 9 bases. The junction had 8 bases not matched to a gene; V was cut back by 0 bases and J by 7 bases. CDR1 and CDR2 from the germline V gene are SGHRS and YFSETQ. This CDR3 comprises 17 residues. CDR3 DNA: TGCGCCAGCAGCTTGGGCGCCGGGACAGGGTGGAATTCACCCCTCCACTTT. Its protein is CASSLGAGTGWNSPLHF. The variable domain in full, with the rest retrieved from reference TRBV5-1 and TRBJ1-6, is KAGVTQTPRYLIKTRGQQVTLSCSPISGHRSVSWYQQTPGQGLQFLFEYFSETQRNKGNFPGRFSGRQFSNSRSEMNVSTLELGDSALYLCASSLGAGTGWNSPLHFGNGTRLTVT.

A few counts support this clone. This rearrangement joins TRBV6-1 to TRBJ1-2; perhaps TRBD1 as D (6 bases). Germline V lookup: CDR1 MNHNS, CDR2 SASEGT. The CDR3 sequence is 15 residues long. Trimming removed 4 bases from V and 5 bases from J, with 17 bases in between. The CDR3 region is CASSAPWGLGYGYTF. CDR3 nucleotide sequence: TGTGCCAGCAGTGCCCCCTGGGGGCTAGGTTATGGCTACACCTTC.

The chain carries TRBV2 and TRBJ1-1; D perhaps matches TRBD1 (5 bases). With 2 bases removed from V and 4 bases from J, the gap between germline ends came to 8 bases. The CDR3 spans 13 residues. In germline, CDR1 is SNHLY, CDR2 FYNNEI. Written as DNA, the CDR3 is TGTGCCAGCAGTGAACGGGGGGGCACTGAAGCTTTCTTT. This codes for CASSERGGTEAFF.

The J gene is TRBJ1-2, the V gene TRBV6-7, with D possibly matching TRBD1 (5 bases). TRBV6-7 is an ORF, and what it does is uncertain. Trimming removed 4 bases at V and 8 bases at J, with 8 bases between. The CDR3 has 11 amino acids. The CDR3 spells CASSSGSGYTF. As DNA, the CDR3 is TGTGCCAGCAGTTCAGGGAGCGGCTACACCTTC.

The chain combines TRBV5-6 with TRBJ1-1; no firm D call. V was pared by 5 bases and J by 5 bases, with 19 bases between. This CDR3 is built from 15 residues. Germline loops: CDR1 SGHDT, CDR2 YYEEEE. CDR3 region: CASRTVGWAGTEAFF. The DNA of the CDR3 is TGTGCCAGCAGGACCGTTGGTTGGGCGGGGACTGAAGCTTTCTTT.

The V call is TRBV27, the J call TRBJ1-6, with TRBD1 matching over 8 bases. Germline values: CDR1 MNHEY, CDR2 SMNVEV (reference sequence). CDR3 length: 14 amino acids. The J segment lost 9 bases and the V segment lost 2 bases, leaving 3 bases of the junction unmatched. CDR3 sequence: CASSLQGAGSPLHF. The CDR3 DNA sequence: TGTGCCAGCAGTTTACAGGGGGCCGGTTCACCCCTCCACTTT.